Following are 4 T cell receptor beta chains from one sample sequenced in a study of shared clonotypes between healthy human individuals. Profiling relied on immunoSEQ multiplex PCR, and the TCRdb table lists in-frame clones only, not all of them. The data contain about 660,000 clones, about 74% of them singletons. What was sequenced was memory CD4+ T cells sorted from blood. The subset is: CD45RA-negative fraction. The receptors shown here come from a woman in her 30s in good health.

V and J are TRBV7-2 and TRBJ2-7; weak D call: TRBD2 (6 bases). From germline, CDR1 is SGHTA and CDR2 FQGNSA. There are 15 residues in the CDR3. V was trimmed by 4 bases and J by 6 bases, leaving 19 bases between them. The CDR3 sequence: CASSSTALTRSEQYF. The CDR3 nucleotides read TGTGCCAGCAGCTCGACAGCCCTGACTAGAAGCGAGCAGTACTTC.

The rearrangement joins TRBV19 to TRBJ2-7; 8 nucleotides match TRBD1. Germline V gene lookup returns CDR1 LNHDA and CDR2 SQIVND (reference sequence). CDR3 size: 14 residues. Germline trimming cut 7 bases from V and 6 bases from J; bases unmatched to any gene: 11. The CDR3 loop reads CASMALGQGGEQYF. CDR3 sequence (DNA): TGTGCCAGTATGGCCCTCGGACAGGGCGGCGAGCAGTACTTC.

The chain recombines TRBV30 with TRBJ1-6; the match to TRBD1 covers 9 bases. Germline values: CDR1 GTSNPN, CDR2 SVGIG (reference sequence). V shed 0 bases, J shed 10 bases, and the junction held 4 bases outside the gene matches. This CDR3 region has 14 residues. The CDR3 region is CAWSVGTGFSPLHF. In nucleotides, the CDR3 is TGTGCCTGGAGTGTAGGGACAGGGTTCTCACCCCTCCACTTT.

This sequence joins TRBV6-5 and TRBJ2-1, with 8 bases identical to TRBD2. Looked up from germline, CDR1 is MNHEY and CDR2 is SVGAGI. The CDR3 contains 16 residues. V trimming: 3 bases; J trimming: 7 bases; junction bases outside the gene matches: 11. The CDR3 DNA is TGTGCCAGCAGTTATCTCCTTAGCGGGACCGCGAATGAGCAGTTCTTC. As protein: CASSYLLSGTANEQFF.